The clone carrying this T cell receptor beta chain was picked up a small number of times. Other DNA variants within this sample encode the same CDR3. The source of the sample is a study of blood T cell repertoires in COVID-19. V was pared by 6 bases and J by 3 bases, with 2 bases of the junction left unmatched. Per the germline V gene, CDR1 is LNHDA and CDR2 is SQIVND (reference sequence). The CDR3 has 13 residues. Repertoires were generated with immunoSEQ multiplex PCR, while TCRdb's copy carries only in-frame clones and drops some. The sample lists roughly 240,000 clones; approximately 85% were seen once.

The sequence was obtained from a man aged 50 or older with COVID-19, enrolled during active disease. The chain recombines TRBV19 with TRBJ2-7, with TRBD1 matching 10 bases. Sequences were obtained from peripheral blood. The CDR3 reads CASSRDRGYEQYF. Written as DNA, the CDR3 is TGTGCCAGTAGCAGGGACAGGGGCTACGAGCAGTACTTC.